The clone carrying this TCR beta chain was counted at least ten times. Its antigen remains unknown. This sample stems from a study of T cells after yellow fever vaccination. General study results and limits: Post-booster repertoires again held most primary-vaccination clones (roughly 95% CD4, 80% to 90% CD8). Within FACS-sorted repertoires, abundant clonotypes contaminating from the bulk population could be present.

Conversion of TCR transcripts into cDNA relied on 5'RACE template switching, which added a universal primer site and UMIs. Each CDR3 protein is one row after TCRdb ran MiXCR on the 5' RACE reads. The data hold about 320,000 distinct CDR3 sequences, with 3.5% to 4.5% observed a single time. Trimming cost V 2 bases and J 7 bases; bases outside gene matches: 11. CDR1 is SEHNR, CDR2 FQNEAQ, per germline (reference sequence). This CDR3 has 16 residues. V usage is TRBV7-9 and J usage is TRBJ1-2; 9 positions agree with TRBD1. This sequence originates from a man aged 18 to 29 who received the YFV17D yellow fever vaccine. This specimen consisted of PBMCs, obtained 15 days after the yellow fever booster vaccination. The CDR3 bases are TGTGCCAGCAGCTTACAAAAAAGTACAGGGGGCGGTGGCTACACCTTC. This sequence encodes CASSLQKSTGGGGYTF.